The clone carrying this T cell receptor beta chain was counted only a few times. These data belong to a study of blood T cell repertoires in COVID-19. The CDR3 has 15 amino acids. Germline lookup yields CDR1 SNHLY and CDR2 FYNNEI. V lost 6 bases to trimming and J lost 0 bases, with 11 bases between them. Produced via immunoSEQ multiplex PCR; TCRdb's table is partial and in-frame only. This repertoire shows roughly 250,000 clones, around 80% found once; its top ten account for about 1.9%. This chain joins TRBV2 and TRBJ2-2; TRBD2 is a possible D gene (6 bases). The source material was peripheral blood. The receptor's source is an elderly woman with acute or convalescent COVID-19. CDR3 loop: CASRAGRTNTGELFF. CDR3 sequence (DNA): TGTGCCAGCAGGGCGGGACGGACGAACACCGGGGAGCTGTTTTTT. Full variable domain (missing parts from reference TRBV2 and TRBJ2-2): EPEVTQTPSHQVTQMGQEVILRCVPISNHLYFYWYRQILGQKVEFLVSFYNNEISEKSEIFDDQFSVERPDGSNFTLKIRSTKLEDSAMYFCASRAGRTNTGELFFGEGSRLTVL.